Only one count was recorded for the clone carrying this T cell receptor (beta chain). Its antigen is not identified. The data stem from a study of T-cell reconstitution after alpha-beta-depleted transplantation in children. Study-wide findings and caveats: Several hundred graft clones that had expanded were reportedly the source of alpha-beta T cells about two months after transplant. For some patients, TCRbeta diversity was high at day 60 because of recipient T cells and thymic progenitors that survived. Most T-cell counts and diversity one year after the transplant came from T cells that were newly produced.

The CDR3 extends over 13 amino acids. CDR1 and CDR2 (germline): PRHDT, FYEKMQ (reference sequence). Trimming shortened V by 6 bases and J by 0 bases, and 9 bases separated the two germline ends. Preparing the TCRbeta library involved the use of unique molecular identifiers. From the PCR reads, TCRdb called clonotypes with MiXCR, one entry per CDR3 protein. The data hold about 980,000 distinct CDR3 sequences, with about 29% observed a single time. This clonotype was sampled from a boy younger than two who had a stem cell transplant for SCID, so the T cells may come from the graft donor. The chain is built from TRBV13 and TRBJ2-7; D is unclear. This material consisted of PBMCs, mostly from graft donor cells, taken 360 days after TCRalphabeta/CD19-depleted stem cell transplant. The CDR3 region has the DNA TGTGCCAGCAGGGCTGGGATCTCCTACGAGCAGTACTTC. This translates into CASRAGISYEQYF.